These 29 T cell receptor beta chains originate from one sample sequenced in a study of blood T cell repertoires in COVID-19. The assay was immunoSEQ multiplex PCR, and TCRdb's table has in-frame clones only and misses some. The table has approximately 280,000 clones, 65% to 90% seen once; the top ten hold approximately 5%. Sequences were obtained from peripheral blood. All receptors come from a man aged 50 or older with active or convalescent COVID-19.

This chain joins TRBV13 and TRBJ2-1; the match to TRBD2 covers 7 bases. V lost 5 bases to trimming and J lost 6 bases; unmatched junction nucleotides: 10. CDR3 length: 15 residues. The germline gives CDR1 PRHDT, CDR2 FYEKMQ (reference sequence). CDR3 residues: CASSQWDYGGNEQFF. The CDR3 coding sequence is TGTGCCAGCAGCCAGTGGGACTACGGCGGCAATGAGCAGTTCTTC.

The V gene is TRBV15, the J gene TRBJ2-3, with D tentatively TRBD1 (6 bases). This CDR3 spans 17 amino acids. Germline assignment: CDR1 LNHNV and CDR2 YYDKDF (reference sequence). Trimming pared 0 bases from V and 1 base from J, leaving 14 bases between. In DNA, the CDR3 is TGTGCCACCAGCAGAGATAGGCGGACAGTGGGCACAGATACGCAGTATTTT. Its protein product is CATSRDRRTVGTDTQYF.

V usage is TRBV6-5 and J usage is TRBJ1-2, with 10 positions matching TRBD1. The CDR3 has 14 residues. The germline V gene has CDR1 MNHEY and CDR2 SVGAGI. J was trimmed by 8 bases and V by 5 bases; bases with no gene match: 8. The CDR3 sequence is CASSPRTGGEGYTF. The CDR3 bases are TGTGCCAGCAGTCCCCGGACAGGGGGGGAAGGCTACACCTTC.

This rearrangement joins TRBV9 to TRBJ2-1, with TRBD2 matching 12 bases. There are 16 residues in the CDR3. The germline V gene has CDR1 SGDLS and CDR2 YYNGEE. J was trimmed by 5 bases and V by 3 bases; bases with no gene match: 6. DNA of the CDR3: TGTGCCAGCAGCGGGGGGACTAGCGGGTTTCACAATGAGCAGTTCTTC. Its protein is CASSGGTSGFHNEQFF.

This chain links TRBV7-2 with TRBJ2-6, with 8 bases aligning to TRBD1. V gave up 5 bases and J gave up 3 bases; unmatched junction bases: 12. This CDR3 has 18 amino acids. The germline V gene encodes CDR1 SGHTA and CDR2 FQGNSA. CDR3 amino acids: CASSPGGGRALGANVLTF. The CDR3 coding sequence is TGTGCCAGCAGCCCAGGGGGCGGGCGGGCCCTTGGGGCCAACGTCCTGACTTTC.

V is TRBV30 and J is TRBJ2-1; TRBD2 matches at 10 bases. V lost 0 bases, J lost 6 bases, and 14 bases stayed unmatched. CDR1 is GTSNPN and CDR2 is SVGIG in the germline V gene (reference sequence). This CDR3 contains 18 residues. The CDR3 DNA reads as TGTGCCTGGAGTGTTCTCAGCGGGAGGGCCGGACGGGGCAATGAGCAGTTCTTC. Translated: CAWSVLSGRAGRGNEQFF.

In this sample, this clone turned up once. V usage is TRBV30 and J usage is TRBJ1-2, with 7 bases fitting TRBD1. This CDR3 has 16 amino acids. The J segment lost 5 bases and the V segment lost 0 bases, leaving 12 bases of the junction unmatched. Germline assignment: CDR1 GTSNPN and CDR2 SVGIG (reference sequence). As DNA, the CDR3 is TGTGCCTGGAGTGTAGGGGGCACCTCATTTGCGTATGGCTACACCTTC. Amino acids: CAWSVGGTSFAYGYTF.

The chain links TRBV27 to TRBJ2-5; 7 bases are shared with TRBD1. V lost 3 bases and J lost 2; bases outside the gene matches: 6. Germline lookup yields CDR1 MNHEY and CDR2 SMNVEV (reference sequence). The CDR3 runs to 15 residues. DNA of the CDR3: TGTGCCAGCAGTTTTGCTGGGACAGCTCAAGAGACCCAGTACTTC. This translates into CASSFAGTAQETQYF.

This chain uses TRBV28 with TRBJ2-3; 10 positions match TRBD1. V shed 10 bases, J shed 1 base, and the junction held 17 bases outside the gene matches. The CDR3 runs 18 residues. CDR1 MDHEN and CDR2 SYDVKM come from the germline V gene. DNA of the CDR3: TGTGCCACAGACCGGGGAAAGGGGACAGGGGTGGGCACAGATACGCAGTATTTT. It specifies CATDRGKGTGVGTDTQYF. Together with reference TRBV28 and TRBJ2-3, the CDR3 gives the full variable domain: DVKVTQSSRYLVKRTGEKVFLECVQDMDHENMFWYRQDPGLGLRLIYFSYDVKMKEKGDIPEGYSVSREKKERFSLILESASTNQTSMYLCATDRGKGTGVGTDTQYFGPGTRLTVL.

This clone has just a few counts. The chain links TRBV7-2 to TRBJ1-2; D may be TRBD1 (6 bases). In germline, CDR1 is SGHTA, CDR2 FQGNSA. Trimming pared 7 bases from V and 0 bases from J, leaving 15 bases between. The CDR3 loop spans 15 amino acids. CDR3 DNA: TGTGCCAGCACCCCATCAGGGGCTTCTAACTATGGCTACACCTTC. It encodes CASTPSGASNYGYTF.

This rearrangement joins TRBV7-9 to TRBJ2-7; 7 bases are shared with TRBD1. Germline assignment: CDR1 SEHNR and CDR2 FQNEAQ (reference sequence). V was pared by 1 base and J by 0 bases, with 6 bases of the junction left unmatched. The length of the CDR3 is 16 residues. The CDR3 loop is CASSLGPTGLSYEQYF. As DNA, the CDR3 is TGTGCCAGCAGCTTAGGCCCGACAGGGCTCTCCTACGAGCAGTACTTC. Full variable domain (outside the CDR3, taken from reference TRBV7-9 and TRBJ2-7): DTGVSQNPRHKITKRGQNVTFRCDPISEHNRLYWYRQTLGQGPEFLTYFQNEAQLEKSRLLSDRFSAERPKGSFSTLEIQRTEQGDSAMYLCASSLGPTGLSYEQYFGPGTRLTVT.

The CDR3 sequence is CASSLSGSNEKLFF. CDR3 bases: TGCGCCAGCAGCTTGTCGGGGAGCAATGAAAAACTGTTTTTT. J is TRBJ1-4 and V is TRBV5-1; D gene ambiguous. Per the germline V gene, CDR1 is SGHRS and CDR2 is YFSETQ. The CDR3 totals 14 residues. V was pared by 1 base and J by 5 bases, with 9 bases between. Filled out from reference TRBV5-1 and TRBJ1-4, the complete variable domain reads KAGVTQTPRYLIKTRGQQVTLSCSPISGHRSVSWYQQTPGQGLQFLFEYFSETQRNKGNFPGRFSGRQFSNSRSEMNVSTLELGDSALYLCASSLSGSNEKLFFGSGTQLSVL.

V and J are TRBV28 and TRBJ1-4, with D tentatively TRBD1 (5 bases). Between the trimmed V and J ends, which lost 6 bases and 4 bases, there was a span of 12 bases. CDR3 length: 14 residues. The germline gives CDR1 MDHEN, CDR2 SYDVKM. This chain's CDR3 is CASRPGGDNEKLFF. Here the CDR3 DNA reads TGTGCCAGCAGGCCGGGGGGGGATAATGAAAAACTGTTTTTT. Combining the CDR3 with reference TRBV28 and TRBJ1-4 gives the whole variable domain DVKVTQSSRYLVKRTGEKVFLECVQDMDHENMFWYRQDPGLGLRLIYFSYDVKMKEKGDIPEGYSVSREKKERFSLILESASTNQTSMYLCASRPGGDNEKLFFGSGTQLSVL.

This chain links TRBV27 with TRBJ1-6, with 9 bases matching TRBD1. Germline-derived CDR1 and CDR2 are MNHEY and SMNVEV (reference sequence). Trimming removed 4 bases from V and 7 bases from J; junction bases left unmatched: 2. This CDR3 contains 14 residues. Here the CDR3 reads CASSSGQGNSPLHF. CDR3 sequence (DNA): TGTGCCAGCAGTTCCGGACAGGGGAATTCACCCCTCCACTTT.

J is TRBJ1-4 and V is TRBV3-1 (or the pseudogene TRBV3-2); 7 bases align to TRBD1. Trimming at V came to 5 bases and at J to 4 bases, leaving 13 bases not matched to a gene. CDR1 and CDR2 (germline): LGHDT, YNNKEL (reference sequence). The CDR3 sequence is 17 residues long. The CDR3 spells CASSSALQGQNNEKLFF. The CDR3 DNA reads as TGTGCCAGCAGCTCAGCCCTACAGGGGCAGAATAATGAAAAACTGTTTTTT.

The chain has TRBV5-1 and TRBJ2-3; TRBD2 aligns across 8 bases. The CDR3 sequence is 17 residues long. Germline values: CDR1 SGHRS, CDR2 YFSETQ. V lost 4 bases to trimming and J lost 2 bases; unmatched junction nucleotides: 12. The CDR3 nucleotides read TGCGCCAGCAGCCCCTCTCGGGGGGGTAGGGACACAGATACGCAGTATTTT. Translating it yields CASSPSRGGRDTDTQYF.

This rearrangement joins TRBV30 to TRBJ2-3; 7 positions agree with TRBD2. Germline V gene data show CDR1 as GTSNPN and CDR2 as SVGIG (reference sequence). The junction had 12 bases not matched to a gene; V was cut back by 8 bases and J by 4 bases. This CDR3 spans 14 amino acids. DNA for the CDR3: TGTGCCCGTTCGGTTGGACTAGAAGCAGATACGCAGTATTTT. It codes for CARSVGLEADTQYF.

The chain employs TRBV25-1 and TRBJ2-7; 9 bases align to TRBD2. J lost 2 bases, V lost 2 bases, and 1 base had no gene match. Germline values: CDR1 MGHDK, CDR2 SYGVNS. The CDR3 sequence is 14 residues long. Written as DNA, the CDR3 is TGTGCCAGCAGTGAACCTAGCGGGGCCTACGAGCAGTACTTC. It translates to CASSEPSGAYEQYF.

This clone showed up just a few times. The V call is TRBV11-2, the J call TRBJ1-3, with 7 bases matching TRBD1. Germline V gives CDR1 SGHAT, CDR2 FQNNGV. CDR3 size: 15 residues. The trim removed 5 bases at V and 4 bases at J, leaving 8 bases unmatched. The CDR3 DNA is TGTGCCAGCAGCCGGACAGGCTTAGGCGGAAACACCATATATTTT. Its protein product is CASSRTGLGGNTIYF.

The rearrangement uses TRBV5-1 and TRBJ2-6, with D maybe TRBD1 (5 bases). The CDR3 length is 16 residues. V was clipped by 0 bases and J by 0 bases, with 7 bases between them. CDR1 is SGHRS and CDR2 is YFSETQ in the germline V gene. Here the CDR3 DNA reads TGCGCCAGCAGCTTGGAGGGGTTCTCTGGGGCCAACGTCCTGACTTTC. Its translation: CASSLEGFSGANVLTF.

This clone was recorded once. This chain links TRBV27 with TRBJ1-3, with D hard to call. The length of the CDR3 is 16 residues. Trimming removed 2 bases at V and 4 bases at J, with 15 bases between. Per the germline V gene, CDR1 is MNHEY and CDR2 is SMNVEV (reference sequence). The CDR3 region has the DNA TGTGCCAGCAGTTTAAAAGGAAATGGGAGGGGAAACACCATATATTTT. It is translated as CASSLKGNGRGNTIYF.

The chain recombines TRBV28 with TRBJ1-2; D gene unclear. Germline-derived CDR1 and CDR2 are MDHEN and SYDVKM. There are 13 residues in the CDR3. Trimming removed 2 bases from V and 7 bases from J, with 11 bases in between. CDR3 residues: CASSLEGWRGYTF. In DNA, the CDR3 is TGTGCCAGCAGTTTAGAGGGATGGCGTGGCTACACCTTC.

This chain joins TRBV30 and TRBJ1-1; a weak D match, TRBD1 (5 bases). The CDR3 length is 13 residues. Per the germline V gene, CDR1 is GTSNPN and CDR2 is SVGIG (reference sequence). With 0 bases removed from V and 4 bases from J, the gap between germline ends came to 9 bases. The CDR3 DNA follows: TGTGCCTGGAGTGTAGAGCAGGGCACTGAAGCTTTCTTT. Amino acids: CAWSVEQGTEAFF.

The genes are TRBV6-5 and TRBJ1-1; TRBD1 aligns across 7 bases. The V gene's germline CDR1 is MNHEY and CDR2 SVGAGI. This CDR3 comprises 13 residues. V shed 6 bases, J shed 6 bases, and the junction held 7 bases outside the gene matches. The CDR3 loop is CASRGQRGAEAFF. The CDR3 bases are TGTGCCAGCAGGGGACAGCGGGGGGCTGAAGCTTTCTTT.

The CDR3 DNA reads TGTGCCAGTAGGTATCGGGGGTGGACAGATACGCAGTATTTT. Translated: CASRYRGWTDTQYF. The chain employs TRBV19 and TRBJ2-3; a possible D gene is TRBD2 (6 bases). CDR3 size: 14 residues. Trimming left V 6 bases short and J 3 bases short, with 13 bases between. Germline V gene lookup returns CDR1 LNHDA and CDR2 SQIVND (reference sequence). Full variable domain (rest looked up from reference TRBV19 and TRBJ2-3): DGGITQSPKYLFRKEGQNVTLSCEQNLNHDAMYWYRQDPGQGLRLIYYSQIVNDFQKGDIAEGYSVSREKKESFPLTVTSAQKNPTAFYLCASRYRGWTDTQYFGPGTRLTVL.

The chain uses TRBV7-8 and TRBJ1-5; a possible D gene is TRBD1 (6 bases). Per the germline V gene, CDR1 is SGHVS and CDR2 is FQNEAQ. This CDR3 is 14 amino acids long. With 5 bases removed from V and 9 bases from J, the gap between germline ends came to 17 bases. CDR3 residues: CASSPTGYSRPQHF. CDR3 nucleotide sequence: TGTGCCAGCAGCCCCACAGGGTATTCAAGGCCCCAGCATTTT.

This chain connects TRBV19 to TRBJ1-5; 7 bases match TRBD1. This CDR3 contains 13 residues. Germline V gene sequence: CDR1 LNHDA, CDR2 SQIVND (reference sequence). J lost 5 bases, V lost 5 bases, and 3 bases had no gene match. The CDR3 loop reads CASSDRADQPQHF. Here the CDR3 DNA reads TGTGCCAGTAGTGACAGGGCGGATCAGCCCCAGCATTTT.

This clone was counted only a few times. J is TRBJ2-1 and V is TRBV7-8; 10 bases align to TRBD1. With 3 bases clipped from V and 8 bases from J, the junction kept 7 bases outside the gene matches. This CDR3 region has 15 residues. Looked up from germline, CDR1 is SGHVS and CDR2 is FQNEAQ. The CDR3 is CASSLDRGYSDEQFF. The CDR3 nucleotides read TGTGCCAGCAGCTTGGACAGGGGGTATAGCGATGAGCAGTTCTTC.

This chain joins TRBV6-2 or TRBV6-3 and TRBJ2-3, with 9 bases identical to TRBD2. The V gene's germline CDR1 is MNHEY and CDR2 SVGEGT. This CDR3 is 16 amino acids long. V lost 2 bases, J lost 2 bases, and 5 bases stayed unmatched. The CDR3 protein is CASSYPTSGYTDTQYF. CDR3 bases: TGTGCCAGCAGTTACCCGACTAGCGGATACACAGATACGCAGTATTTT.